The sequence of this T cell receptor (beta chain) was determined in a study of post-analysis software for immune sequencing data. Findings and limits, study-wide: Controls had lower frequencies than patients of about 5 TRBV segments, which included TRBV5-6, TRBV5-1 and TRBV20-1.

With regard to this clonotype: What it binds is not known.

Unique molecular identifiers were carried by the TCR beta cDNA libraries. TCRdb re-called the PCR reads through MiXCR, storing one row per CDR3 protein. Among about 810,000 distinct CDR3 sequences listed, roughly 50% were seen once. CDR3 length: 12 amino acids. V gave up 5 bases and J gave up 7 bases; unmatched junction bases: 7. From germline, CDR1 is DFQATT and CDR2 SNEGSKA (reference sequence). Material for sequencing was blood. The chain uses TRBV20-1 and TRBJ2-7, with 8 bases aligning to TRBD1. This clonotype was obtained from a girl between 10 and 17 years old with multiple sclerosis. The CDR3 loop reads CSAEDREREQYF. In DNA, the CDR3 is TGCAGTGCTGAGGACAGGGAGAGGGAGCAGTACTTC.